The clone carrying this TCR beta chain was seen ten or more times. The data derive from a study of human T cells and chemical hapten exposure. Study information: DPC at 0.01% went onto the upper back in patch tests, read at 6 days.

TCRdb processed the RACE reads anew with MiXCR; each CDR3 protein has one entry. The sample has under 100,000 distinct CDR3 sequences; 7.5% to 9.5% are singletons. Trimming cost V 6 bases and J 4 bases; bases outside gene matches: 6. CDR3 length equals 15 residues. Germline CDR1 ENHRY, CDR2 SYGVKD. Regarding time point: pre-sensitization, week 0. The treatment here: therapeutic diphenylcyclopropenone sensitization with weekly scalp DPC. This chain uses TRBV10-3 with TRBJ1-1; 12 bases match TRBD1. The sequenced sample was whole blood, obtained in connection with sensitization to the hapten diphenylcyclopropenone (DPC). The sequence was collected from a man in his forties or fifties with alopecia areata. Some clones in this sample may be carry-over from other donors' samples. Here the CDR3 DNA reads TGTGCCATCAGGGGGACAGGGGGCGTAGGCACTGAAGCTTTCTTT. This sequence encodes CAIRGTGGVGTEAFF.